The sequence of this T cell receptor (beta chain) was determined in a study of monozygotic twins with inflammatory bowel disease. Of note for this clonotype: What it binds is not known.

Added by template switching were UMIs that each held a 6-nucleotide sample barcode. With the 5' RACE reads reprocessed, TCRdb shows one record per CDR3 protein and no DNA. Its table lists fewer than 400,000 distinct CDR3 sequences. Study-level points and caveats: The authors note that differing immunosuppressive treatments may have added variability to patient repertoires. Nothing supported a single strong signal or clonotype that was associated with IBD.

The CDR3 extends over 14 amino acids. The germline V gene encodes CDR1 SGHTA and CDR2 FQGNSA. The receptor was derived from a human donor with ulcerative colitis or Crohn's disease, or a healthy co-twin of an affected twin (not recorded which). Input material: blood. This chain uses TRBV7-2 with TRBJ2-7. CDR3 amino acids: CASSIFRGSYEQYF.